The 10 T cell receptor beta chains in this list originate from one sample, sequenced in a study of T cell changes during pregnancy in multiple sclerosis. Assay used: immunoSEQ multiplex PCR; TCRdb lists only in-frame clones, some missing. The sample shows 25,000 to 35,000 clones, around nine tenths of them seen only once. Sequences were derived from CD8+ T cells from peripheral blood mononuclear cells, sampled before pregnancy. The receptors here all came from a female donor with multiple sclerosis, enrolled in a pregnancy study.

The V gene is TRBV18, the J gene TRBJ2-7, with 7 bases matching TRBD1. V gave up 3 bases and J gave up 5 bases; unmatched junction bases: 10. There are 15 residues in the CDR3. Germline lookup yields CDR1 KGHSH and CDR2 LQKENI. CDR3 loop: CASSPSVTGSHEQYF. DNA for the CDR3: TGTGCCAGCTCACCTTCTGTGACAGGGTCCCACGAGCAGTACTTC.

In nucleotides, the CDR3 is TGTGCCAGCAGCTTAGGTAGCTGGGAAGAGACCCAGTACTTC. Encoded protein: CASSLGSWEETQYF. The chain employs TRBV7-6 and TRBJ2-5; D is uncertain. CDR1 is SGHVS and CDR2 is FNYEAQ in the germline V gene. The V gene lost 1 base and the J gene lost 3 bases, with 9 bases spanning the gap. This CDR3 spans 14 amino acids.

V usage is TRBV4-2 and J usage is TRBJ1-6, with 9 bases identical to TRBD1. The CDR3 covers 15 residues. The germline gives CDR1 LGHNA, CDR2 YNFKEQ. V was clipped by 3 bases and J by 5 bases; unmatched bases: 2. For the CDR3, the DNA is TGTGCCAGCAGCCAGACAGGGGGTCATAATTCACCCCTCCACTTT. Translation gives CASSQTGGHNSPLHF.

This chain joins TRBV27 and TRBJ2-1; D gene uncertain. The CDR3 has 17 residues. The ends were cut back, 2 bases at V and 0 bases at J, with 14 bases in the middle. Germline V gives CDR1 MNHEY, CDR2 SMNVEV (reference sequence). This CDR3 reads CASSLPELSSSYNEQFF. The CDR3 region has the DNA TGTGCCAGCAGTTTACCCGAACTTTCGAGCTCCTACAATGAGCAGTTCTTC.

The chain's CDR3 is CASSFGAVTEAFF. The CDR3 DNA is TGCGCCAGCAGCTTTGGTGCGGTCACTGAAGCTTTCTTT. The chain combines TRBV5-1 with TRBJ1-1; D gene unclear. This CDR3 is 13 amino acids long. Trimming left V 2 bases short and J 4 bases short, with 9 bases between. Germline CDR1 is SGHRS and CDR2 is YFSETQ.

CDR3 DNA: TGTGCCAGCAGCGAGAAGCCACAGGGGAAGAGGCTCGACACCATATATTTT. Translated: CASSEKPQGKRLDTIYF. The rearrangement uses TRBV7-7 and TRBJ1-3, with 7 bases that match TRBD1. The CDR3 length is 17 residues. With 5 bases clipped from V and 8 bases from J, the junction kept 18 bases outside the gene matches. Germline values: CDR1 SSHAT, CDR2 FNYEAQ (reference sequence).

In this sample, this clone turned up once. V gene TRBV9 combines with J gene TRBJ1-2; D gene uncertain. The CDR3 length is 14 residues. CDR1 is SGDLS, CDR2 YYNGEE, per germline. Trimming shortened V by 4 bases and J by 3 bases, and 13 bases separated the two germline ends. The CDR3 nucleotides read TGTGCCAGCAGCCCCCAGGATGGCGACTATGGCTACACCTTC. It codes for CASSPQDGDYGYTF.

The CDR3 DNA follows: TGCGCCAGCAGCTTGGCCCGGGGATCCTACGAGCAGTACTTC. It is translated as CASSLARGSYEQYF. This chain uses TRBV5-1 with TRBJ2-7; a weak D match, TRBD2 (5 bases). This CDR3 comprises 14 residues. Germline CDR1 and CDR2: SGHRS and YFSETQ. The ends were cut back, 0 bases at V and 1 base at J, with 8 bases in the middle.

Only one count was recorded for this clone. J is TRBJ1-4 and V is TRBV30, with 12 positions matching TRBD1. The length of the CDR3 is 14 residues. Germline CDR1 reads GTSNPN; CDR2 reads SVGIG (reference sequence). V dropped 2 bases and J dropped 8; count of bases not matched to a gene: 3. The DNA of the CDR3 is TGTGCCTGGAGTTCGGGACAGGGGGCGGAAAAACTGTTTTTT. Protein: CAWSSGQGAEKLFF. Based on the CDR3 plus reference TRBV30 and TRBJ1-4, the full variable domain is SQTIHQWPATLVQPVGSPLSLECTVEGTSNPNLYWYRQAAGRGLQLLFYSVGIGQISSEVPQNLSASRPQDRQFILSSKKLLLSDSGFYLCAWSSGQGAEKLFFGSGTQLSVL.

Here the CDR3 reads CASSPGTASTDTQYF. The CDR3 DNA sequence: TGCGCCAGCAGCCCCGGGACAGCTAGCACAGATACGCAGTATTTT. The chain employs TRBV5-1 and TRBJ2-3, with 7 positions matching TRBD1. CDR3 length equals 15 residues. Germline V CDR1 and CDR2: SGHRS, YFSETQ. Trimming removed 4 bases from V and 0 bases from J; junction bases left unmatched: 5.